The sequence of this TCR beta chain was determined in a study of blood T cell repertoires in COVID-19. Germline CDR1 and CDR2: GTSNPN and SVGIG (reference sequence). J lost 7 bases, V lost 0 bases, and 7 bases had no gene match. There are 16 residues in the CDR3. Participants were placed into cohorts based on the clinical history they reported. Among Cohort 3 donors, those recovered had two negative PCRs, clearance, or symptom resolution. Original processing methods: Reference gene primer amplification yielded estimated nucleated cell counts. Profiled with immunoSEQ multiplex PCR; TCRdb holds only in-frame clones, not every one. V and J calls and clone size come straight from that table; D and trimming were deduced from the DNA. In the table there are 150,000 to 200,000 clones, about 82% of which are singletons.

The chain has TRBV30 and TRBJ1-6; 9 bases are a match to TRBD1. The sequenced sample was PBMCs or T cells enriched from blood (not recorded which). This TCR was recovered from a woman aged 30 to 39 who had recovered from COVID-19. CDR3 sequence reads: CAWSVLGTGPNSPLHF. DNA for the CDR3: TGTGCCTGGAGTGTTTTGGGGACAGGGCCGAATTCACCCCTCCACTTT.